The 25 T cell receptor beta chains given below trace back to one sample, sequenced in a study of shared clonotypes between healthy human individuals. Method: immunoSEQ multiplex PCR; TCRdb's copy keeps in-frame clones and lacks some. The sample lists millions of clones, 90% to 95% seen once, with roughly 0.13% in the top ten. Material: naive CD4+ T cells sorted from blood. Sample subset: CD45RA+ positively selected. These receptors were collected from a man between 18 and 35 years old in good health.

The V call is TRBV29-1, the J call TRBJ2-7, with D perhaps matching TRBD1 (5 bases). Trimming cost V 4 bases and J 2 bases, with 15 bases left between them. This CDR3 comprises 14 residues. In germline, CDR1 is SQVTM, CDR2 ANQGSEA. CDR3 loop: CSVGLRQIPYEQYF. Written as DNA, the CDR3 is TGCAGCGTTGGTCTGAGACAGATTCCCTACGAGCAGTACTTC.

The CDR3 DNA reads as TGTGCCAGCAGCTTGGCGGGCCGGGATAATTCACCCCTCCACTTT. This gives the protein CASSLAGRDNSPLHF. The chain couples TRBV5-6 to TRBJ1-6, with unresolved D. CDR1 and CDR2 from the germline V gene are SGHDT and YYEEEE. The CDR3 totals 15 residues. Trimming removed 0 bases at V and 5 bases at J, with 9 bases between.

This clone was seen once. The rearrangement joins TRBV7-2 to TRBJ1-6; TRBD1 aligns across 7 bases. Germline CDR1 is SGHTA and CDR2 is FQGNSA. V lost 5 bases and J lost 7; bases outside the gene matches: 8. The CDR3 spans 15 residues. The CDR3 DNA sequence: TGTGCCAGCAGCCCAATAACAGGGGTCAATTCACCCCTCCACTTT. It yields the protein CASSPITGVNSPLHF.

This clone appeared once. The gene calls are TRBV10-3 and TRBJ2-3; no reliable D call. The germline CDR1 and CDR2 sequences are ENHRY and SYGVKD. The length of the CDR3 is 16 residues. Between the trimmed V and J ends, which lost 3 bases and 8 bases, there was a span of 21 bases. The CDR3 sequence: CAISEGAADSRGTQYF. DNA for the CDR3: TGTGCCATCAGTGAAGGTGCGGCCGACTCTAGAGGTACGCAGTATTTT.

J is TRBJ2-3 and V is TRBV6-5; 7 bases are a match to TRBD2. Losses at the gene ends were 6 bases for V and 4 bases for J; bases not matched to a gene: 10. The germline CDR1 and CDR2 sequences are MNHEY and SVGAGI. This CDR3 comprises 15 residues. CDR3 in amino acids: CASSRLAAIPDTQYF. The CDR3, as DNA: TGTGCCAGCAGCCGACTAGCAGCCATCCCAGATACGCAGTATTTT.

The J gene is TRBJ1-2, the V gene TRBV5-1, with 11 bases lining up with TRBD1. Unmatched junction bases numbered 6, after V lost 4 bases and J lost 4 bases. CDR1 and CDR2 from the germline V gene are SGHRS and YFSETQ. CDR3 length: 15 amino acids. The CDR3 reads CASSAGTGGFYGYTF. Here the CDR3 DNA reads TGCGCCAGCAGCGCAGGGACAGGGGGATTCTATGGCTACACCTTC. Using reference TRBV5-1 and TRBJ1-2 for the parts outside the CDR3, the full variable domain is KAGVTQTPRYLIKTRGQQVTLSCSPISGHRSVSWYQQTPGQGLQFLFEYFSETQRNKGNFPGRFSGRQFSNSRSEMNVSTLELGDSALYLCASSAGTGGFYGYTFGSGTRLTVV.

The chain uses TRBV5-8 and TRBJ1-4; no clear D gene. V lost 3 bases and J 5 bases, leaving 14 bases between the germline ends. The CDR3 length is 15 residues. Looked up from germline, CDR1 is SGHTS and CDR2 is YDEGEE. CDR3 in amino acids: CASSYAGKPNEKLFF. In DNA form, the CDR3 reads TGTGCCAGCAGCTATGCCGGGAAACCGAATGAAAAACTGTTTTTT.

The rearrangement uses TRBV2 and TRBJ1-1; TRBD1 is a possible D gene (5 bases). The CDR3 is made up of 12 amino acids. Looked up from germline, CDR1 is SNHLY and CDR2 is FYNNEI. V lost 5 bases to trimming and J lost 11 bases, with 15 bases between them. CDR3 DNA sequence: TGTGCCAGCAGTCCGGGACCTAGCCTCGCTTTCTTT. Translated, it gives CASSPGPSLAFF.

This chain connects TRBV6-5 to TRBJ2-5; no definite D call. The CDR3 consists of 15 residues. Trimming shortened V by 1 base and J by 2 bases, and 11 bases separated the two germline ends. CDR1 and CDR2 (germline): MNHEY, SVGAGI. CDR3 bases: TGTGCCAGCAGTTACTTCCCTAGAGGTCAAGAGACCCAGTACTTC. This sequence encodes CASSYFPRGQETQYF.

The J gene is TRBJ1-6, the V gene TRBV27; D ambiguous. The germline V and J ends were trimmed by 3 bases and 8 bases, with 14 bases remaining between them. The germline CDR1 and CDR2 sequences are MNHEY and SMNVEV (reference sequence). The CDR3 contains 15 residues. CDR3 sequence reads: CASSFLSLGDSPLHF. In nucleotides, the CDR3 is TGTGCCAGCAGTTTTTTATCGCTAGGCGATTCACCCCTCCACTTT.

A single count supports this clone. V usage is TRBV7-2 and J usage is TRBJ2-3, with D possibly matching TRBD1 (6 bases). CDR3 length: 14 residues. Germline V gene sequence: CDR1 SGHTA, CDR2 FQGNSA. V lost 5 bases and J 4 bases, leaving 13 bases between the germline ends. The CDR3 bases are TGTGCCAGCAGCCCAGGACAGAGCCCAGATACGCAGTATTTT. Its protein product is CASSPGQSPDTQYF.

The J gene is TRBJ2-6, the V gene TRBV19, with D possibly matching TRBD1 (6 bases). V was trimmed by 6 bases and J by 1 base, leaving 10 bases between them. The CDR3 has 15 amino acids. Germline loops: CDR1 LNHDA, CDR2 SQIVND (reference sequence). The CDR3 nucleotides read TGTGCCAGTAGCGCACAGGGTTCTGGGGCCAACGTCCTGACTTTC. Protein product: CASSAQGSGANVLTF.

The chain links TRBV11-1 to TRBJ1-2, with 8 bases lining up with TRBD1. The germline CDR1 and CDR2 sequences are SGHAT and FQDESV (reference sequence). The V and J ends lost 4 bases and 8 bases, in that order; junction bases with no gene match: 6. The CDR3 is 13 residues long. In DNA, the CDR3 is TGTGCCAGCAGCTATGGACAGGGAGGCGGCTACACCTTC. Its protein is CASSYGQGGGYTF.

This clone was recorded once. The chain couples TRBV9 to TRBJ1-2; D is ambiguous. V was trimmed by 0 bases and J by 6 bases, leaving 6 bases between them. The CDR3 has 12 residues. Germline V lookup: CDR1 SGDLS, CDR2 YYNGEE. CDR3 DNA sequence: TGTGCCAGCAGCGTAGGCGGGGATGGCTACACCTTC. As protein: CASSVGGDGYTF.

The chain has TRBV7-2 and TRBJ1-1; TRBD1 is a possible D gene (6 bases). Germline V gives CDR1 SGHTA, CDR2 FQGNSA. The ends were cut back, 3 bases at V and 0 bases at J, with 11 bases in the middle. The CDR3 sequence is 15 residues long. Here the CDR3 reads CASSFAGTLNTEAFF. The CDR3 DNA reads TGTGCCAGCAGCTTCGCCGGGACATTGAACACTGAAGCTTTCTTT.

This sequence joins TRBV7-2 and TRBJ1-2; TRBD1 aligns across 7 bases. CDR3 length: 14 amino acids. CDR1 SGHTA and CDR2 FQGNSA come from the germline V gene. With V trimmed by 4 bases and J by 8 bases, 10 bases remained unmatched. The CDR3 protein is CASSSAGTAVGYTF. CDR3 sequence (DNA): TGTGCCAGCAGCTCAGCCGGGACAGCAGTGGGCTACACCTTC.

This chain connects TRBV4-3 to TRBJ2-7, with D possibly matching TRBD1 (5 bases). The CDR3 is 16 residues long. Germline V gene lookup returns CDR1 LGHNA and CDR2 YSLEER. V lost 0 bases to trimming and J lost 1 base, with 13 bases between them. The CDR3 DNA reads TGCGCCAGCAGCCAAGATTCGGCTAAGGGGTCCTACGAGCAGTACTTC. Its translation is CASSQDSAKGSYEQYF.

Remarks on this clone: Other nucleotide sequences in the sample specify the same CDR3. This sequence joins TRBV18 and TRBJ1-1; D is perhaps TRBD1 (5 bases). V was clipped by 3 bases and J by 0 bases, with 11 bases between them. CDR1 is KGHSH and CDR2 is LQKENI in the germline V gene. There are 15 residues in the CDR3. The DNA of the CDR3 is TGTGCCAGCTCACCGGGGGGGACGATGAACACTGAAGCTTTCTTT. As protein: CASSPGGTMNTEAFF.

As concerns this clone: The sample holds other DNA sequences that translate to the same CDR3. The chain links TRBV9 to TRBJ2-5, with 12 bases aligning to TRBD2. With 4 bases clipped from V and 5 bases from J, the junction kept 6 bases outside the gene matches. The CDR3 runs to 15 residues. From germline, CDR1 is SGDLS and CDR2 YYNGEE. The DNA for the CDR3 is TGTGCCAGCAGCCCGAGACTAGCGGGAGCCGAGACCCAGTACTTC. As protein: CASSPRLAGAETQYF. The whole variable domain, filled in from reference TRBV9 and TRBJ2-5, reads DSGVTQTPKHLITATGQRVTLRCSPRSGDLSVYWYQQSLDQGLQFLIQYYNGEERAKGNILERFSAQQFPDLHSELNLSSLELGDSALYFCASSPRLAGAETQYFGPGTRLLVL.

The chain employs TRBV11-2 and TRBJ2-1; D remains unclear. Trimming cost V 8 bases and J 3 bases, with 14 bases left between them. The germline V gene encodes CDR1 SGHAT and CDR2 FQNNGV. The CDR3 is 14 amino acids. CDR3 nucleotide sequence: TGTGCCAGCTTAGCCTCCCCCAACTACAATGAGCAGTTCTTC. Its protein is CASLASPNYNEQFF.

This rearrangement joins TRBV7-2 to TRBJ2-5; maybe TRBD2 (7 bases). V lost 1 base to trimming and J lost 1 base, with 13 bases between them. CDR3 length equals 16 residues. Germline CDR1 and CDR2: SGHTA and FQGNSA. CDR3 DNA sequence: TGTGCCAGCAGCTTAGGGGACCGGGGGGCCCAAGAGACCCAGTACTTC. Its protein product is CASSLGDRGAQETQYF.

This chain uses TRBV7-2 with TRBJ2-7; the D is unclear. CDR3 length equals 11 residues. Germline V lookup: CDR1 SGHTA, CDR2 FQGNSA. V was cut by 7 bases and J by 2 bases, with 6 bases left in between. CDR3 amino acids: CASNAAYEQYF. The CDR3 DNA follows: TGTGCCAGCAACGCGGCCTACGAGCAGTACTTC. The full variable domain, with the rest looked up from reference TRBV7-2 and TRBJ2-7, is GAGVSQSPSNKVTEKGKDVELRCDPISGHTALYWYRQSLGQGLEFLIYFQGNSAPDKSGLPSDRFSAERTGGSVSTLTIQRTQQEDSAVYLCASNAAYEQYFGPGTRLTVT.

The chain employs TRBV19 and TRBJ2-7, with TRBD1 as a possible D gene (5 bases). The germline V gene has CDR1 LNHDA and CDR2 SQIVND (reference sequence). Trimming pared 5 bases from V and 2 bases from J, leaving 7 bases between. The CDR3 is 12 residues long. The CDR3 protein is CASSAGTYEQYF. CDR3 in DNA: TGTGCCAGTAGTGCAGGGACCTACGAGCAGTACTTC.

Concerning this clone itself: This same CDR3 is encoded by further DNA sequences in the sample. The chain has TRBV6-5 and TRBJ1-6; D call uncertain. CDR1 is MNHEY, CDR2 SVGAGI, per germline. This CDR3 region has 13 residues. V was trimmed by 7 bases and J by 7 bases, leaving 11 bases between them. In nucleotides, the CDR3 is TGTGCCAGCAAGGGTACTGGGAATTCACCCCTCCACTTT. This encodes CASKGTGNSPLHF.

The CDR3 DNA follows: TGTGCCAGCAGCTCCTCTAGCGGGAGTTCCTACAATGAGCAGTTCTTC. This sequence encodes CASSSSSGSSYNEQFF. The chain recombines TRBV7-2 with TRBJ2-1; TRBD2 matches at 10 bases. V shed 4 bases, J shed 1 base, and the junction held 4 bases outside the gene matches. CDR1 and CDR2 (germline): SGHTA, FQGNSA. This CDR3 spans 16 amino acids.